The 12 T cell receptor beta chains in this list originate from one sample, sequenced in a study of T-cell memory formation after mild COVID-19. TCRdb used MiXCR to reprocess the 5' RACE reads, holding one entry per CDR3 protein. The data show roughly 600,000 distinct CDR3 sequences, about a sixth seen once. The sequencing sample was made of PBMCs or a T cell subset sorted from them (not recorded which). Every receptor here comes from an adult woman who had mild COVID-19 (a few samples of this study predate the infection). Cell type and time point are not known.

This clonotype was seen a few times. The J gene is TRBJ2-1, the V gene TRBV5-1; 9 bases line up with TRBD2. Germline assignment: CDR1 SGHRS and CDR2 YFSETQ. V shed 0 bases, J shed 6 bases, and the junction held 4 bases outside the gene matches. The CDR3 length is 15 residues. The CDR3 DNA follows: TGCGCCAGCAGCTTGGGCGGGACTAGCCTCAATGAGCAGTTCTTC. This translates into CASSLGGTSLNEQFF.

This clonotype was counted only a few times. CDR3 amino acids: CASSYVVPGAGELFF. The CDR3 coding sequence is TGTGCCAGCAGTTACGTTGTACCAGGGGCCGGGGAGCTGTTTTTT. V usage is TRBV6-5 and J usage is TRBJ2-2; tentative D call: TRBD1 (6 bases). V lost 2 bases, J lost 6 bases, and 13 bases lay in between. The CDR3 runs 15 residues. Germline CDR1 is MNHEY and CDR2 is SVGAGI.

The chain joins TRBV12-3 or TRBV12-4 to TRBJ1-5, with TRBD1 matching over 9 bases. The CDR3 loop spans 13 amino acids. V dropped 6 bases and J dropped 7; count of bases not matched to a gene: 4. The CDR3 DNA sequence: TGTGCCAGCAGCGGACAGGGGTACCAGCCCCAGCATTTT. This codes for CASSGQGYQPQHF.

This clonotype was seen at least ten times. The rearrangement links TRBV7-9 to TRBJ1-5; 9 nucleotides line up with TRBD1. V shed 5 bases, J shed 6 bases, and the junction held 11 bases outside the gene matches. CDR3 length equals 16 residues. CDR1 is SEHNR and CDR2 is FQNEAQ in the germline V gene (reference sequence). CDR3 nucleotides: TGTGCCAGCAGCACGAATACAGGGGGCGCGGGTCAGCCCCAGCATTTT. Translating it yields CASSTNTGGAGQPQHF.

The gene calls are TRBV29-1 and TRBJ1-1; D remains unclear. Germline V lookup: CDR1 SQVTM, CDR2 ANQGSEA. CDR3 size: 11 residues. Trimming removed 4 bases at V and 4 bases at J, with 7 bases between. The CDR3 here is CSVGGLTEAFF. The CDR3 nucleotides read TGCAGCGTTGGAGGTCTCACTGAAGCTTTCTTT.

In this sample, this clonotype turned up a few times. The gene calls are TRBV4-1 and TRBJ2-5; D perhaps matches TRBD2 (6 bases). Germline V gives CDR1 MGHRA, CDR2 YSYEKL. This CDR3 spans 16 amino acids. Trimming left V 4 bases short and J 5 bases short, with 20 bases between. As DNA, the CDR3 is TGCGCCAGCAGCCGACTAGGCGGATGGGATGACGAGACCCAGTACTTC. Protein sequence: CASSRLGGWDDETQYF.

Only a few counts were recorded for this clonotype. The V call is TRBV20-1, the J call TRBJ1-1; 10 nucleotides align to TRBD1. The germline CDR1 and CDR2 sequences are DFQATT and SNEGSKA (reference sequence). The CDR3 is 15 amino acids. J gave up 1 base and V 0 bases, and 2 bases lay outside the gene matches. The CDR3 sequence: CSAREDRGANTEAFF. The CDR3 region has the DNA TGCAGTGCTAGAGAGGACAGGGGGGCGAACACTGAAGCTTTCTTT.

The chain couples TRBV24-1 to TRBJ1-1; TRBD1 matches at 7 bases. V dropped 8 bases and J dropped 0; count of bases not matched to a gene: 11. CDR3 length: 16 residues. Germline V gives CDR1 KGHDR, CDR2 SFDVKD. The DNA for the CDR3 is TGTGCCACCACGGGGGACAGCCCAGGTTTGAACACTGAAGCTTTCTTT. Translating gives CATTGDSPGLNTEAFF.

This clonotype was observed many times. The chain links TRBV10-3 to TRBJ2-4; D ambiguous. The CDR3 contains 12 residues. CDR1 and CDR2 from the germline V gene are ENHRY and SYGVKD. The V end lost 2 bases, the J end lost 7 bases, and 6 bases lay between the germline ends. The CDR3 loop reads CAISEGQNIQYF. The CDR3 DNA is TGTGCCATCAGTGAGGGGCAGAACATTCAGTACTTC.

This clonotype was seen a handful of times. The rearrangement joins TRBV10-2 to TRBJ1-5; D ambiguous. This CDR3 comprises 14 residues. Deletions cut 4 bases from V and 3 bases from J, with 10 bases between. Per the germline V gene, CDR1 is WSHSY and CDR2 is SAAADI. The CDR3 sequence: CASSGAGYNQPQHF. DNA for the CDR3: TGCGCCAGCAGTGGAGCGGGGTACAATCAGCCCCAGCATTTT.

The V and J genes are TRBV4-1 and TRBJ1-5, with 11 bases fitting TRBD1. Germline V lookup: CDR1 MGHRA, CDR2 YSYEKL. This CDR3 region has 17 residues. Germline trimming cut 5 bases from V and 7 bases from J; bases unmatched to any gene: 13. The CDR3 reads CASSSLPRDRGDQPQHF. Written as DNA, the CDR3 is TGCGCCAGCAGCTCTCTCCCCCGGGACAGGGGGGACCAGCCCCAGCATTTT.

The V and J genes are TRBV24-1 and TRBJ2-3, with TRBD2 identical over 9 bases. The CDR3 is 16 residues long. CDR1 and CDR2 (germline): KGHDR, SFDVKD. Trimming removed 4 bases from V and 5 bases from J; junction bases left unmatched: 9. Here the CDR3 reads CATSEGGGRAVDTQYF. The CDR3 DNA is TGTGCCACCAGTGAAGGGGGCGGGAGGGCGGTAGATACGCAGTATTTT.